These T cell receptor beta chains were read from a single sample in a study of CD8+CD57+ T cells in acquired aplastic anemia. TCRdb independently ran MiXCR on the reads; one entry per CDR3 protein. The sample lists 100,000 to 150,000 distinct CDR3 sequences, about 48% occurring once. The sample taken for sequencing was sorted CD4+, CD8+, or CD8+CD57+ T cells (not recorded which) from PBMCs. These receptors originate from a human donor in good health, serving as a control. Both conserved end residues are part of each CDR3. Each record gives: V gene, J gene, CDR3 protein.

v_gene: TRBV19; j_gene: TRBJ1-1; CDR3aa: CASSISAVMNTEAFF
v_gene: TRBV2; j_gene: TRBJ1-1; CDR3aa: CASSGGAPEAFF
v_gene: TRBV24-1; j_gene: TRBJ2-5; CDR3aa: CATSANTGNRETQYF
v_gene: TRBV20-1; j_gene: TRBJ1-5; CDR3aa: CSAYGLTGDNQPQHF
v_gene: TRBV7-3; j_gene: TRBJ2-7; CDR3aa: CASSYSSYEQYF
v_gene: TRBV15; j_gene: TRBJ1-5; CDR3aa: CATSRDLGQQPQHF
v_gene: TRBV20-1; j_gene: TRBJ2-3; CDR3aa: CSAILLAGADTQYF
v_gene: TRBV11-2; j_gene: TRBJ2-3; CDR3aa: CASSPWTSGAGTDTQYF
v_gene: TRBV20-1; j_gene: TRBJ2-2; CDR3aa: CSARVGLAGPKGTGELFF
v_gene: TRBV11-1; j_gene: TRBJ2-1; CDR3aa: CASSTRKDSPGQGGDEQFF
v_gene: TRBV27; j_gene: TRBJ1-3; CDR3aa: CASSTGLAGNTIYF
v_gene: TRBV9; j_gene: TRBJ2-2; CDR3aa: CASSVFRGELFF
v_gene: TRBV7-9; j_gene: TRBJ2-7; CDR3aa: CASSLGDRGVYEQYF
v_gene: TRBV7-8; j_gene: TRBJ2-3; CDR3aa: CASSRQGITDTQYF
v_gene: TRBV2; j_gene: TRBJ2-2; CDR3aa: CASSVRNTGELFF
v_gene: TRBV29-1; j_gene: TRBJ2-5; CDR3aa: CSVGDYAGETQYF
v_gene: TRBV5-1; j_gene: TRBJ2-7; CDR3aa: CASSLLPTDGYEQYF
v_gene: TRBV11-2; j_gene: TRBJ2-1; CDR3aa: CASSQGTSGYNEQFF
v_gene: TRBV6-1; j_gene: TRBJ2-2; CDR3aa: CASNPYRSGLSGELFF
v_gene: TRBV20-1; j_gene: TRBJ2-3; CDR3aa: CSARAGGDRPDTQYF
v_gene: TRBV19; j_gene: TRBJ1-3; CDR3aa: CASSFRIGGGNTIYF
v_gene: TRBV19; j_gene: TRBJ1-2; CDR3aa: CASSIGDYGYTF
v_gene: TRBV5-5; j_gene: TRBJ1-1; CDR3aa: CASSWAGTAEAFF
v_gene: TRBV19; j_gene: TRBJ1-1; CDR3aa: CASGTTVSTEAFF
v_gene: TRBV5-1; j_gene: TRBJ1-2; CDR3aa: CASSLERGAGYGYTF
v_gene: TRBV7-2; j_gene: TRBJ1-5; CDR3aa: CASSLGQGYQPQHF
v_gene: TRBV7-3; j_gene: TRBJ1-1; CDR3aa: CASSAGIVPTEAFF
v_gene: TRBV2; j_gene: TRBJ1-2; CDR3aa: CASSFGQGYTF
v_gene: TRBV7-9; j_gene: TRBJ2-7; CDR3aa: CASSSQTIEQYF
v_gene: TRBV6-9; j_gene: TRBJ2-1; CDR3aa: CAKITGLAGGRDEQFF
v_gene: TRBV7-3; j_gene: TRBJ2-1; CDR3aa: CASRGQNQQFF
v_gene: TRBV20-1; j_gene: TRBJ2-5; CDR3aa: CSAHRGEETQYF
v_gene: TRBV11-2; j_gene: TRBJ1-4; CDR3aa: CASSSYGGVTNEKLFF
v_gene: TRBV10-3; j_gene: TRBJ1-6; CDR3aa: CAISALRDRGNSPLHF
v_gene: TRBV10-3; j_gene: TRBJ2-5; CDR3aa: CAITPGLQETQYF
v_gene: TRBV25-1; j_gene: TRBJ2-7; CDR3aa: CASSEPAGSLGHEQYF
v_gene: TRBV2; j_gene: TRBJ2-5; CDR3aa: CASRGNGGQETQYF
v_gene: TRBV5-5; j_gene: TRBJ2-3; CDR3aa: CASSLAGDPTDTQYF
v_gene: TRBV7-3; j_gene: TRBJ2-2; CDR3aa: CASSPTTSGRGIGTGELFF
v_gene: TRBV7-3; j_gene: TRBJ2-5; CDR3aa: CASSLGLTGETQYF
v_gene: TRBV6-2/TRBV6-3; j_gene: TRBJ2-5; CDR3aa: CASSSTGSVSETQYF
v_gene: TRBV24-1; j_gene: TRBJ1-6; CDR3aa: CATSDVGEPLHF
v_gene: TRBV9; j_gene: TRBJ2-1; CDR3aa: CASSVAQGRNEQFF
v_gene: TRBV7-6; j_gene: TRBJ1-1; CDR3aa: CASTLAGNTEAFF
v_gene: TRBV19; j_gene: TRBJ1-1; CDR3aa: CASSIVTGNEAFF
v_gene: TRBV4-3; j_gene: TRBJ1-5; CDR3aa: CASSQEVGNQPQHF
v_gene: TRBV29-1; j_gene: TRBJ1-2; CDR3aa: CSAADRTRGYTF
v_gene: TRBV7-2; j_gene: TRBJ2-7; CDR3aa: CASSATSYEQYF
v_gene: TRBV20-1; j_gene: TRBJ1-2; CDR3aa: CSPSTPRSYYDYTF
v_gene: TRBV11-1; j_gene: TRBJ2-7; CDR3aa: CASSFPQGGGGPYEQYF
v_gene: TRBV4-1; j_gene: TRBJ2-1; CDR3aa: CASSQDLGAGWGNEQFF
v_gene: TRBV4-1; j_gene: TRBJ1-1; CDR3aa: CASSLSSSGTGPNTEAFF
v_gene: TRBV24-1; j_gene: TRBJ2-7; CDR3aa: CATSDRPGRGRYEQYF